This TCR beta chain was sequenced during a study of T cells in Graves' hyperthyroidism and ophthalmopathy. The CDR3 runs to 14 residues. V lost 0 bases to trimming and J lost 5 bases, with 7 bases between them. From germline, CDR1 is KGHSH and CDR2 LQKENI. There were TCR beta CDR3 regions amplified from RNA transcripts. When the TCR CDR3 underwent first-round RT-PCR, the HTBI primer set was used. TCRdb re-called the multiplex PCR reads with MiXCR, one entry per CDR3 protein. The repertoire holds over 350,000 distinct CDR3 sequences, with about 14% as singletons. The chain recombines TRBV18 with TRBJ2-2; D unclear. The sequenced sample was blood. The receptor comes from a man aged 18 to 30 with Graves' ophthalmopathy. CDR3 sequence (DNA): TGTGCCAGCTCACCACCGGCCGGGACCGGGGAGCTGTTTTTT. Translated, it gives CASSPPAGTGELFF.